A single sample is the source of the 5 T cell receptor beta chains below, sequenced in a study of shared clonotypes between healthy human individuals. Profiled with immunoSEQ multiplex PCR; TCRdb holds only in-frame clones, not every one. This table has roughly 500,000 clones, 90% to 96% appearing once. The sequenced sample was naive CD4+ T cells sorted from blood. Subset defined: CD45RA+ positively selected. These TCRs come from a woman aged 25 to 39 in good health.

The chain employs TRBV7-8 and TRBJ1-4; D is possibly TRBD1 (5 bases). Trimming removed 5 bases from V and 8 bases from J, with 15 bases in between. This CDR3 is 14 amino acids long. Germline V gene sequence: CDR1 SGHVS, CDR2 FQNEAQ. The CDR3 region is CASSERWGGEKLFF. CDR3 bases: TGTGCCAGCAGCGAGCGATGGGGGGGAGAAAAACTGTTTTTT.

This rearrangement joins TRBV5-1 to TRBJ2-5, with 7 positions matching TRBD2. V gave up 0 bases and J gave up 0 bases; unmatched junction bases: 5. Germline CDR1 reads SGHRS; CDR2 reads YFSETQ. The CDR3 runs 16 residues. DNA for the CDR3: TGCGCCAGCAGCTTGGGGGACTACCCATACCAAGAGACCCAGTACTTC. Translating it yields CASSLGDYPYQETQYF.

The chain couples TRBV4-1 to TRBJ2-2; 7 bases are a match to TRBD2. CDR3 length: 16 amino acids. In germline, CDR1 is MGHRA, CDR2 YSYEKL. The junction had 8 bases not matched to a gene; V was cut back by 1 base and J by 6 bases. Written as DNA, the CDR3 is TGCGCCAGCAGCCAAGGAGCAAGCGGGAAGCCCGGGGAGCTGTTTTTT. Translating gives CASSQGASGKPGELFF.

The rearrangement joins TRBV10-3 to TRBJ2-1; 11 bases fit TRBD2. Germline values: CDR1 ENHRY, CDR2 SYGVKD. The CDR3 consists of 14 residues. J was trimmed by 7 bases and V by 6 bases; bases with no gene match: 5. This CDR3 reads CAIRLAGVGNEQFF. The CDR3 DNA reads TGTGCCATCAGACTAGCGGGAGTAGGGAATGAGCAGTTCTTC.

The chain is built from TRBV6-5 and TRBJ1-5, with 7 nucleotides matching TRBD1. The V and J ends lost 5 bases and 5 bases, in that order; junction bases with no gene match: 3. This CDR3 region has 13 residues. Germline lookup yields CDR1 MNHEY and CDR2 SVGAGI. CDR3 sequence (DNA): TGTGCCAGCAGTATCAGGGGGGATCAGCCCCAGCATTTT. Its translation is CASSIRGDQPQHF.